The rows below give T cell receptor beta chains drawn from one sample of a study of CD8+CD57+ T cells in acquired aplastic anemia. Using its own MiXCR run on the reads, TCRdb lists one record per CDR3 protein. The profile covers roughly 250,000 distinct CDR3 sequences, with approximately 79% appearing a single time and 42% taken by the ten largest. Source material: sorted CD4+, CD8+, or CD8+CD57+ T cells (not recorded which) from PBMCs. These receptors all come from a human donor with aplastic anemia. Both conserved end residues are part of each CDR3. A D gene is named only where the DNA matches it firmly. Not all rows give a size; the values are once, few, many and, for expanded clones, a class.

d_gene: .; abundance: .; v_gene: TRBV19; j_gene: TRBJ2-1; CDR3aa: CASSTDRRSPNEQFF; CDR3nt: TGTGCCAGCAGTACCGATAGGCGGTCCCCCAATGAGCAGTTCTTC
d_gene: .; abundance: many; v_gene: TRBV3-1; j_gene: TRBJ2-6; CDR3aa: CASSQDGENSGANVLTF; CDR3nt: TGTGCCAGCAGCCAAGACGGGGAGAACTCTGGGGCCAACGTCCTGACTTTC
d_gene: .; abundance: many; v_gene: TRBV6-6; j_gene: TRBJ1-1; CDR3aa: CASWQNTEAFF; CDR3nt: TGTGCCAGTTGGCAGAACACTGAAGCTTTCTTT
d_gene: TRBD2; abundance: .; v_gene: TRBV7-2; j_gene: TRBJ2-3; CDR3aa: CASSLTGGPDTEYF; CDR3nt: TGTGCCAGCAGCTTGACGGGAGGCCCCGACACGGAGTATTTT
d_gene: .; abundance: once; v_gene: TRBV7-9; j_gene: TRBJ2-3; CDR3aa: CASSFGRGYEQYFF; CDR3nt: TGTGCCAGCAGCTTCGGGCGAGGCTACGAGCAGTACTTCTTT
d_gene: .; abundance: .; v_gene: TRBV7-3; j_gene: TRBJ2-3; CDR3aa: CAGSDTNTDKQYF; CDR3nt: TGTGCCGGCAGCGACACGAACACAGATAAGCAGTATTTT
d_gene: TRBD1; abundance: .; v_gene: TRBV7-9; j_gene: TRBJ2-5; CDR3aa: CASSLSSGTGGLTQYF; CDR3nt: TGTGCCAGCAGCTTATCATCCGGGACAGGGGGTTTGACCCAGTACTTC
d_gene: .; abundance: many; v_gene: TRBV11-3; j_gene: TRBJ2-3; CDR3aa: CASSLDVAADTQYF; CDR3nt: TGTGCCAGCAGCTTAGATGTGGCAGCCGATACGCAGTATTTT
d_gene: .; abundance: .; v_gene: TRBV9; j_gene: TRBJ2-5; CDR3aa: CASSGGSRSETQYF; CDR3nt: TGTGCCAGCAGCGGAGGGAGCAGGTCAGAGACGCAGTACTTC
d_gene: .; abundance: .; v_gene: TRBV19; j_gene: TRBJ1-1; CDR3aa: CASSLAIGGYNEAFF; CDR3nt: TGTGCCAGTAGTTTAGCTATCGGAGGGTACAATGAGGCTTTCTTT
d_gene: .; abundance: .; v_gene: TRBV19; j_gene: TRBJ2-4; CDR3aa: CASSVGSGAAPGNIQYF; CDR3nt: TGTGCCAGCAGTGTAGGGTCGGGGGCCGCCCCTGGAAACATTCAGTACTTC
d_gene: .; abundance: .; v_gene: TRBV12-3/TRBV12-4; j_gene: TRBJ1-2; CDR3aa: CASSLSPGTLSGYTF; CDR3nt: TGTGCCAGCAGCTTAAGCCCAGGGACCCTTTCGGGCTACACCTTC
d_gene: .; abundance: .; v_gene: TRBV7-6; j_gene: TRBJ1-2; CDR3aa: CASSLSHGTKGTQYTF; CDR3nt: TGTGCCAGCAGCCTATCCCACGGGACAAAAGGCACCCAGTACACCTTC
d_gene: .; abundance: .; v_gene: TRBV7-8; j_gene: TRBJ2-7; CDR3aa: CASSYAEGHDTQYF; CDR3nt: TGTGCCAGCAGCTACGCGGAGGGTCACGACACGCAGTACTTT
d_gene: TRBD2; abundance: few; v_gene: TRBV10-1; j_gene: TRBJ2-1; CDR3aa: CASSDLASGGYNEQFF; CDR3nt: TGCGCCAGCAGTGATCTGGCTAGCGGGGGCTACAATGAGCAGTTCTTC
d_gene: .; abundance: few; v_gene: TRBV15; j_gene: TRBJ2-5; CDR3aa: CATSSHTFQETQYF; CDR3nt: TGTGCCACCAGCAGCCACACCTTCCAAGAGACCCAGTACTTC
d_gene: .; abundance: .; v_gene: TRBV19; j_gene: TRBJ2-3; CDR3aa: CASSMGGGPYTQYF; CDR3nt: TGTGCCAGCAGCATGGGGGGAGGTCCCTATACGCAGTATTTT
d_gene: TRBD1; abundance: few; v_gene: TRBV7-8; j_gene: TRBJ1-2; CDR3aa: CASSLAGGPDSGYTF; CDR3nt: TGTGCCAGCAGCTTGGCAGGGGGCCCCGACTCTGGCTACACCTTC
d_gene: .; abundance: once; v_gene: TRBV6-1; j_gene: TRBJ2-7; CDR3aa: CASKGPSSYEQYF; CDR3nt: TGTGCCAGCAAGGGCCCTAGCTCCTACGAGCAGTACTTC
d_gene: TRBD1; abundance: .; v_gene: TRBV7-6; j_gene: TRBJ2-5; CDR3aa: CASSTRTGGRETQYF; CDR3nt: TGTGCCAGCAGCACTCGGACAGGGGGGAGAGAGACCCAGTACTTC
d_gene: .; abundance: many; v_gene: TRBV27; j_gene: TRBJ2-3; CDR3aa: CASSLAGWDTQYF; CDR3nt: TGTGCCAGCAGTTTGGCAGGGTGGGATACGCAGTATTTT
d_gene: TRBD2; abundance: .; v_gene: TRBV2; j_gene: TRBJ2-3; CDR3aa: CASSLAGGSTDTQYF; CDR3nt: TGTGCCAGCAGCTTAGCGGGGGGGAGCACAGATACGCAGTATTTT
d_gene: .; abundance: few; v_gene: TRBV5-4; j_gene: TRBJ1-5; CDR3aa: CASSFTSANQPQHF; CDR3nt: TGTGCCAGCAGCTTTACTAGCGCCAATCAGCCCCAGCATTTT
d_gene: .; abundance: .; v_gene: TRBV2; j_gene: TRBJ2-5; CDR3aa: CATSRGSGQGTKYF; CDR3nt: TGTGCCACCAGCAGAGGCAGCGGGCAAGGGACGAAGTACTTC
d_gene: .; abundance: .; v_gene: TRBV7-3; j_gene: TRBJ2-1; CDR3aa: CASSLGETEYSEPQFF; CDR3nt: TGTGCCAGCAGCTTAGGGGAGACCGAGTACAGCGAGCCACAGTTCTTC
d_gene: TRBD1; abundance: .; v_gene: TRBV15; j_gene: TRBJ2-7; CDR3aa: CATSVQGGSYAQYF; CDR3nt: TGTGCCACCAGCGTACAGGGGGGCTCCTACGCGCAGTACTTC
d_gene: TRBD2; abundance: once; v_gene: TRBV7-9; j_gene: TRBJ2-3; CDR3aa: CASSFEGSGGSAEYF; CDR3nt: TGTGCCAGCAGCTTTGAAGGAAGCGGGGGGAGCGCGGAGTATTTT
d_gene: .; abundance: .; v_gene: TRBV7-3; j_gene: TRBJ1-1; CDR3aa: CASSSGDTGGYF; CDR3nt: TGTGCCAGCAGCTCCGGGGACACGGGAGGTTACTTT
d_gene: .; abundance: many; v_gene: TRBV20-1; j_gene: TRBJ2-1; CDR3aa: CSPLGGSSSYNEQFF; CDR3nt: TGCAGTCCTCTTGGGGGTTCGAGCTCCTACAATGAGCAGTTCTTC
d_gene: .; abundance: many; v_gene: TRBV12-3/TRBV12-4; j_gene: TRBJ1-5; CDR3aa: CASSWTVNQPQHF; CDR3nt: TGTGCCAGCAGTTGGACAGTCAATCAGCCCCAGCATTTT
d_gene: .; abundance: .; v_gene: TRBV7-2; j_gene: TRBJ1-6; CDR3aa: CASSLAGGGYTQPLHF; CDR3nt: TGTGCCAGCAGCTTAGCGGGAGGCGGCTATACTCAGCCCCTCCACTTT
d_gene: .; abundance: .; v_gene: TRBV9; j_gene: TRBJ2-7; CDR3aa: CASRELDTSPYEQYF; CDR3nt: TGTGCCAGCAGGGAGCTGGACACGAGCCCCTACGAGCAGTACTTC
d_gene: .; abundance: .; v_gene: TRBV7-2; j_gene: TRBJ1-1; CDR3aa: CASSLDVGGDTQAFF; CDR3nt: TGTGCCAGCAGCTTAGATGTGGGAGGGGATACTCAAGCTTTCTTT
d_gene: .; abundance: .; v_gene: TRBV9; j_gene: TRBJ2-3; CDR3aa: CASSGGDRQGGNKYF; CDR3nt: TGTGCCAGCAGCGGGGGGGACCGACAGGGAGGAAACAAGTACTTC
d_gene: TRBD1; abundance: .; v_gene: TRBV15; j_gene: TRBJ2-7; CDR3aa: CATSITGAVQYF; CDR3nt: TGTGCCACCAGCATAACAGGGGCTGTGCAGTACTTC